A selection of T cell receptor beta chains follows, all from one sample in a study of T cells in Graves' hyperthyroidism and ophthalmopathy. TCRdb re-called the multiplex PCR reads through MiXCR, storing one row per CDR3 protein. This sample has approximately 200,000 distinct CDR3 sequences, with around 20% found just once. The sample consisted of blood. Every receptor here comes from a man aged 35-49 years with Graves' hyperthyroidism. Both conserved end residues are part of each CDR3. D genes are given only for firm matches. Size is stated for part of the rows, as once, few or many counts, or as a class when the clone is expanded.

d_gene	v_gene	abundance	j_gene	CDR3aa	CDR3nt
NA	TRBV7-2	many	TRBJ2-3	CASSLSGTSTDTQYF	TGTGCCAGCAGCTTATCCGGGACTAGCACAGATACGCAGTATTTT
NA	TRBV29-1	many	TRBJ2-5	CSGSWQSQETQYF	TGCAGCGGATCGTGGCAGAGCCAAGAGACCCAGTACTTC
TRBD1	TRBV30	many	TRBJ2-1	CAWDRGNYNEQFF	TGTGCCTGGGACAGGGGGAATTACAATGAGCAGTTCTTC
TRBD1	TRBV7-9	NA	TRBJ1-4	CASRPGDRGEKLFF	TGTGCCAGCAGACCCGGAGACAGGGGTGAAAAACTGTTTTTT
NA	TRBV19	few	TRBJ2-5	CASTPAGQETQYF	TGTGCCAGTACACCAGCCGGGCAAGAGACCCAGTACTTC
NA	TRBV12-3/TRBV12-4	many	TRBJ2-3	CASRPPGSDTQYF	TGTGCCAGCAGGCCGCCAGGGTCAGATACGCAGTATTTT
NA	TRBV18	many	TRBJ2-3	CASSLLQRDTQYF	TGTGCCAGCTCACTCCTCCAAAGAGATACGCAGTATTTT
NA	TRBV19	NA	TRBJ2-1	CASSIALSNEQFF	TGTGCCAGTAGTATAGCTCTTAGCAATGAGCAGTTCTTC
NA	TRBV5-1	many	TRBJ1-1	CASSLQVKSEAFF	TGCGCCAGCAGCTTGCAGGTAAAGAGCGAAGCTTTCTTT
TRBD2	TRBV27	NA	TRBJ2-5	CASSFGTSGSLYQETQYF	TGTGCCAGCAGTTTCGGGACTAGCGGGAGCTTGTACCAAGAGACCCAGTACTTC
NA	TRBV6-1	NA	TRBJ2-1	CASNGGYNEQFF	TGTGCCAGCAACGGTGGGTACAATGAGCAGTTCTTC
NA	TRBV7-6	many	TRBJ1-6	CASSLEGEFNSPLHF	TGTGCCAGCAGCTTAGAGGGGGAGTTCAACTCACCCCTCCACTTT
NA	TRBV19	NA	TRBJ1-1	CASSLQERNTEAFF	TGTGCCAGTAGTTTACAGGAACGAAACACTGAAGCTTTCTTT
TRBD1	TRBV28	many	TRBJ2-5	CASSSTGDGQETQYF	TGTGCCAGCAGCTCGACAGGGGATGGCCAAGAGACCCAGTACTTC
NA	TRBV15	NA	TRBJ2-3	CATSNPLLVPDTQYF	TGTGCCACCAGCAACCCTTTATTGGTCCCAGATACGCAGTATTTT
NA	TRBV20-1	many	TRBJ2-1	CSARGETAQYEQFF	TGCAGTGCTAGAGGTGAGACCGCCCAGTATGAGCAGTTCTTC
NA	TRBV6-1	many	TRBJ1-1	CASRRRGALNAEAFF	TGTGCCAGCAGGAGACGGGGGGCGCTGAACGCTGAAGCTTTCTTT
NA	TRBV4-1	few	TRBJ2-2	CASSQYPGANTGELFF	TGCGCCAGCAGCCAATACCCCGGGGCGAACACCGGGGAGCTGTTTTTT
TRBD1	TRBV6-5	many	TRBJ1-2	CASSYKGQGYYGYTF	TGTGCCAGCAGTTACAAGGGACAGGGCTACTATGGCTACACCTTC
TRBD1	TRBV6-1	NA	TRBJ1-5	CASSRDRGGQPQHF	TGTGCCAGCAGCAGGGACAGGGGTGGCCAGCCCCAGCATTTT
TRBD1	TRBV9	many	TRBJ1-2	CASSGQGYGYTF	TGTGCCAGCAGTGGACAGGGCTATGGCTACACCTTC
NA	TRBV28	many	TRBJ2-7	CASSLTRAYEQYF	TGTGCCAGCAGTTTAACCCGTGCCTACGAGCAGTACTTC
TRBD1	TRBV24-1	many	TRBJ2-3	CATSDLRDRQSTDTQYF	TGTGCCACCAGTGATCTCCGGGACAGACAAAGCACAGATACGCAGTATTTT
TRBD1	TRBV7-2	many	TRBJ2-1	CASSPRTGEQFF	TGTGCCAGCAGCCCAAGGACAGGTGAGCAGTTCTTC
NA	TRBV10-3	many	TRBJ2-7	CAIGEGRYEQYF	TGTGCCATCGGCGAAGGGCGATACGAGCAGTACTTC
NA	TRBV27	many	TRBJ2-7	CASSWRWGNARSYEQYF	TGTGCCAGCAGTTGGCGTTGGGGTAACGCTCGCTCCTACGAGCAGTACTTC
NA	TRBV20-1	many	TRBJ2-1	CSASSGGEQFF	TGCAGTGCTAGCAGTGGGGGTGAGCAGTTCTTC
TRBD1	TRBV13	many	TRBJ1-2	CASSLWGTGRTYGYTF	TGTGCCAGCAGCTTATGGGGGACAGGGAGAACCTATGGCTACACCTTC
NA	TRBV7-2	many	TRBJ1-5	CASSLATRQPQHF	TGTGCCAGCAGCTTAGCTACGCGGCAGCCCCAGCATTTT
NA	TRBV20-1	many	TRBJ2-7	CSARRQRATYEQYF	TGCAGTGCTAGGAGGCAGAGGGCTACCTACGAGCAGTACTTC
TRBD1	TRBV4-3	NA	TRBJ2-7	CASSQGDRVTYEQYF	TGCGCCAGCAGCCAAGGTGACAGGGTCACCTACGAGCAGTACTTC
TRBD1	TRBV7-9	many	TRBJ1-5	CASSLDSGGDLKYSNQPQHF	TGTGCCAGCAGCTTAGATTCAGGGGGCGATTTAAAATATAGCAATCAGCCCCAGCATTTT
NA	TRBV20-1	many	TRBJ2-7	CSAIEGLARSYEQYF	TGCAGTGCTATTGAGGGCCTAGCGCGGTCCTACGAGCAGTACTTC
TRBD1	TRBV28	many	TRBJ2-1	CASSLSGQGGNEQFF	TGTGCCAGCAGTTTATCGGGACAGGGTGGCAATGAGCAGTTCTTC
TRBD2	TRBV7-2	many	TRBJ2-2	CASSPRRGGSETGELFF	TGTGCCAGCAGCCCTCGACGGGGGGGCAGTGAGACCGGGGAGCTGTTTTTT